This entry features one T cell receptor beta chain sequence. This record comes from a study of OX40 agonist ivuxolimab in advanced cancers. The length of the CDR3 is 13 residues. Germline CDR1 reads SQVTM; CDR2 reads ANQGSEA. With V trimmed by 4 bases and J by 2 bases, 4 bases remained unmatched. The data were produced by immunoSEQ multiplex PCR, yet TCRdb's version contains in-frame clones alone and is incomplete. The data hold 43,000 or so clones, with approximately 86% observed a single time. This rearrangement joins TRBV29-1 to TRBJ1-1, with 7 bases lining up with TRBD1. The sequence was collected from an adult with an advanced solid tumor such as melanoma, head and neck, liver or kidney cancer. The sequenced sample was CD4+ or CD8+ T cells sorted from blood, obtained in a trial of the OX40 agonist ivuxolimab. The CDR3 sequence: CSVGQGENTEAFF. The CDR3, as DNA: TGCAGCGTTGGACAGGGAGAAAACACTGAAGCTTTCTTT.